What follows are 2 T cell receptor beta chains derived from one specimen sequenced in a study of tumor and adjacent non-tumor tissue in lung cancer. The library came from three nested PCR rounds adapted from ARM-PCR protocols. A single record per CDR3 protein comes from TCRdb applying MiXCR to the multiplex PCR reads. The sample lists 50,000 to 60,000 distinct CDR3 sequences, roughly 69% occurring once. No cell sorting was done before RNA was extracted from the tissue. Distant lung tissue was collected more than 3 cm away from the tumor edge. Sequenced material: distant non-tumor lung tissue. The receptors stem from a woman aged 60-70 years with non-small cell lung cancer.

This clonotype occurred many times. The chain has TRBV12-3 or TRBV12-4 and TRBJ2-5, with TRBD2 matching over 11 bases. CDR3 length: 16 residues. The V gene end was trimmed by 6 bases and the J gene end by 5 bases; junction bases not matched to a gene: 11. The CDR3 is CASSIGASGRLETQYF. The CDR3 DNA is TGTGCCAGCAGCATTGGGGCTAGCGGGAGGTTGGAGACCCAGTACTTC.

The chain joins TRBV2 to TRBJ2-7; D uncertain. CDR1 SNHLY and CDR2 FYNNEI come from the germline V gene. The CDR3 is made up of 15 amino acids. The ends were cut back, 4 bases at V and 0 bases at J, with 13 bases in the middle. The CDR3, as DNA: TGTGCCAGCAGTGCCAATGGCAGAAACTCCTACGAGCAGTACTTC. Amino acid sequence: CASSANGRNSYEQYF. The complete variable domain, with remaining parts taken from reference TRBV2 and TRBJ2-7, reads EPEVTQTPSHQVTQMGQEVILRCVPISNHLYFYWYRQILGQKVEFLVSFYNNEISEKSEIFDDQFSVERPDGSNFTLKIRSTKLEDSAMYFCASSANGRNSYEQYFGPGTRLTVT.